These 21 T cell receptor beta chains were all obtained from the same sample, sequenced in a study of PD-L1 blockade in urothelial cancer. The sample's time point: peripheral blood 6 weeks after treatment start. TCRdb's table, derived via immunoSEQ multiplex PCR, lists solely in-frame clones and lacks some. This sample has roughly 100,000 clones; roughly 83% occur once, and the top ten carry around 8%. The starting material was PBMCs, obtained around atezolizumab (anti-PD-L1) treatment. The receptors here all came from a man in his 70s with urothelial cancer.

This chain uses TRBV19 with TRBJ1-5; D is unresolved. The CDR3 sequence is 10 residues long. CDR1 is LNHDA, CDR2 SQIVND, per germline (reference sequence). Trimming removed 8 bases at V and 9 bases at J, with 8 bases between. As DNA, the CDR3 is TGTGCCAGTTCCACGGGGCCCCAGCATTTT. This translates into CASSTGPQHF. Using reference TRBV19 and TRBJ1-5 for the parts outside the CDR3, the full variable domain is DGGITQSPKYLFRKEGQNVTLSCEQNLNHDAMYWYRQDPGQGLRLIYYSQIVNDFQKGDIAEGYSVSREKKESFPLTVTSAQKNPTAFYLCASSTGPQHFGDGTRLSIL.

The chain recombines TRBV19 with TRBJ1-1; tentative D call: TRBD1 (5 bases). Trimming took 8 bases from V and 0 from J, leaving 16 bases between them. CDR1 is LNHDA and CDR2 is SQIVND in the germline V gene (reference sequence). This CDR3 is 15 amino acids long. The chain's CDR3 is CASLGLGLMNTEAFF. CDR3 DNA: TGTGCCAGTTTAGGATTGGGGCTTATGAACACTGAAGCTTTCTTT. Filled out from reference TRBV19 and TRBJ1-1, the complete variable domain reads DGGITQSPKYLFRKEGQNVTLSCEQNLNHDAMYWYRQDPGQGLRLIYYSQIVNDFQKGDIAEGYSVSREKKESFPLTVTSAQKNPTAFYLCASLGLGLMNTEAFFGQGTRLTVV.

The chain carries TRBV5-8 and TRBJ1-2, with 8 bases lining up with TRBD1. The CDR3 is 15 residues long. Germline V lookup: CDR1 SGHTS, CDR2 YDEGEE. V shed 1 base and J 4 bases; nucleotides not matched to a gene: 6. For the CDR3, the DNA is TGTGCCAGCAGCTTGCAGGGGGCGCGAGTCTATGGCTACACCTTC. Its translation: CASSLQGARVYGYTF.

The chain is built from TRBV27 and TRBJ2-1, with TRBD2 matching 7 bases. The CDR3 is made up of 15 amino acids. Germline V gene data show CDR1 as MNHEY and CDR2 as SMNVEV (reference sequence). J gave up 5 bases and V 3 bases, and 7 bases lay outside the gene matches. Here the CDR3 DNA reads TGTGCCAGCAGTTTCGGAGCTAGCGGCCACAATGAGCAGTTCTTC. Encoded protein: CASSFGASGHNEQFF.

The chain combines TRBV4-3 with TRBJ1-1; TRBD1 aligns across 9 bases. The length of the CDR3 is 17 residues. V lost 0 bases and J lost 1; bases outside the gene matches: 6. Germline loops: CDR1 LGHNA, CDR2 YSLEER. The DNA for the CDR3 is TGCGCCAGCAGCCAAGATCGGACAGGGGCCAAGAACACTGAAGCTTTCTTT. This sequence encodes CASSQDRTGAKNTEAFF.

This chain uses TRBV27 with TRBJ2-7; 10 bases agree with TRBD2. The CDR3 loop spans 15 amino acids. The germline V gene encodes CDR1 MNHEY and CDR2 SMNVEV (reference sequence). V was pared by 4 bases and J by 5 bases, with 8 bases of the junction left unmatched. In DNA form, the CDR3 reads TGTGCCAGCAGTTACTCGGTGGGACTAGCGAACGAGCAGTACTTC. Amino acid sequence: CASSYSVGLANEQYF.

The gene calls are TRBV6-4 and TRBJ1-2; TRBD1 matches at 8 bases. Trimming cost V 3 bases and J 5 bases; bases outside gene matches: 2. CDR1 is MRHNA and CDR2 is SNTAGT in the germline V gene. CDR3 length: 13 amino acids. CDR3 sequence reads: CASSDGTGYGYTF. In DNA, the CDR3 is TGTGCCAGCAGTGATGGGACAGGTTATGGCTACACCTTC.

The V and J genes are TRBV6-1 and TRBJ1-4, with D perhaps TRBD1 (5 bases). Trimming left V 2 bases short and J 5 bases short, with 9 bases between. Germline V gene data show CDR1 as MNHNS and CDR2 as SASEGT. This CDR3 contains 14 residues. The CDR3 spells CASSETRQNEKLFF. CDR3 sequence (DNA): TGTGCCAGCAGTGAAACGAGACAGAATGAAAAACTGTTTTTT.

The chain couples TRBV19 to TRBJ2-1; 7 bases match TRBD1. The length of the CDR3 is 15 residues. The V and J ends lost 3 bases and 5 bases, in that order; junction bases with no gene match: 7. In germline, CDR1 is LNHDA, CDR2 SQIVND (reference sequence). CDR3: CASSISGTADNEQFF. In nucleotides, the CDR3 is TGTGCCAGTAGTATCTCTGGGACAGCCGACAATGAGCAGTTCTTC.

The chain carries TRBV6-1 and TRBJ2-5; 7 positions match TRBD1. This CDR3 contains 15 residues. Germline-derived CDR1 and CDR2 are MNHNS and SASEGT. Trimming took 5 bases from V and 2 from J; bases not matched to a gene: 8. CDR3 sequence reads: CASSTRQGFQETQYF. The CDR3 bases are TGTGCCAGCAGTACACGACAGGGTTTTCAAGAGACCCAGTACTTC.

The gene calls are TRBV2 and TRBJ2-7; a possible D gene is TRBD1 (6 bases). The CDR3 has 13 residues. Germline V gives CDR1 SNHLY, CDR2 FYNNEI. V was shortened by 4 bases and J by 3 bases, with 10 bases between the two germline ends. The CDR3 DNA is TGTGCCAGCAGTGTACAGGGTGTCTACGAGCAGTACTTC. This encodes CASSVQGVYEQYF.

V is TRBV5-1 and J is TRBJ1-2, with 7 bases matching TRBD1. The CDR3 runs 14 residues. CDR1 and CDR2 from the germline V gene are SGHRS and YFSETQ. Trimming removed 0 bases from V and 4 bases from J; junction bases left unmatched: 3. CDR3 sequence: CASSLAGDSYGYTF. CDR3 DNA sequence: TGCGCCAGCAGCTTGGCGGGGGACAGCTATGGCTACACCTTC. The full variable domain, its missing parts supplied by reference TRBV5-1 and TRBJ1-2, is KAGVTQTPRYLIKTRGQQVTLSCSPISGHRSVSWYQQTPGQGLQFLFEYFSETQRNKGNFPGRFSGRQFSNSRSEMNVSTLELGDSALYLCASSLAGDSYGYTFGSGTRLTVV.

V gene TRBV7-8 combines with J gene TRBJ2-7; D perhaps matches TRBD2 (6 bases). Germline loops: CDR1 SGHVS, CDR2 FQNEAQ. The CDR3 is 18 amino acids. The V gene lost 5 bases and the J gene lost 7 bases, with 30 bases spanning the gap. In DNA, the CDR3 is TGTGCCAGCAGCCAAACCTATAGGAAGACTAGTGACCTCTGGGAGCAGTACTTC. It codes for CASSQTYRKTSDLWEQYF.

The rearrangement uses TRBV18 and TRBJ2-2, with a weak D call TRBD2 (6 bases). The V gene's germline CDR1 is KGHSH and CDR2 LQKENI. V lost 0 bases and J 2 bases, leaving 7 bases between the germline ends. The CDR3 has 15 residues. The CDR3 DNA sequence: TGTGCCAGCTCACCACCTAGCGGTAACACCGGGGAGCTGTTTTTT. This translates into CASSPPSGNTGELFF.

The V call is TRBV7-2, the J call TRBJ2-7; TRBD1 agrees at 7 bases. Germline V gives CDR1 SGHTA, CDR2 FQGNSA. Trimming at V came to 5 bases and at J to 0 bases, leaving 4 bases not matched to a gene. This CDR3 region has 14 residues. CDR3 bases: TGTGCCAGCAGCCAAAGGGACAGCTCCTACGAGCAGTACTTC. It translates to CASSQRDSSYEQYF.

The rearrangement joins TRBV30 to TRBJ2-2, with 7 nucleotides matching TRBD2. This CDR3 is built from 15 residues. Per the germline V gene, CDR1 is GTSNPN and CDR2 is SVGIG (reference sequence). Trimming removed 7 bases from V and 4 bases from J; junction bases left unmatched: 12. Here the CDR3 DNA reads TGTGCCTCCACTGTATGGGAGGGCCTCACCGGGGAGCTGTTTTTT. This sequence encodes CASTVWEGLTGELFF.

The J gene is TRBJ2-7, the V gene TRBV28; weak D call: TRBD2 (6 bases). The germline V gene encodes CDR1 MDHEN and CDR2 SYDVKM. Trimming cost V 6 bases and J 3 bases, with 15 bases left between them. This CDR3 spans 14 amino acids. The CDR3 protein is CASSRFGLNYEQYF. The CDR3 DNA sequence: TGTGCCAGCAGCAGGTTCGGACTAAACTACGAGCAGTACTTC.

J is TRBJ2-3 and V is TRBV6-1; no definite D call. V lost 4 bases and J lost 1, with 15 bases in between. The CDR3 consists of 16 residues. Germline CDR1 and CDR2: MNHNS and SASEGT. CDR3 loop: CASSVTVGEGTDTQYF. CDR3 DNA sequence: TGTGCCAGCAGTGTCACGGTGGGTGAGGGCACAGATACGCAGTATTTT.

This clone occurred a few times. The rearrangement joins TRBV4-3 to TRBJ2-7; possibly TRBD2 for D (6 bases). The CDR3 is made up of 14 amino acids. Germline V lookup: CDR1 LGHNA, CDR2 YSLEER. Trimming stripped 2 bases from V and 6 bases from J, with 14 bases between. The CDR3 protein is CASSQTREVGEQYF. CDR3 nucleotide sequence: TGCGCCAGCAGCCAAACCAGGGAGGTAGGCGAGCAGTACTTC.

The CDR3 sequence is CASSYERGGGEQYF. For the CDR3, the DNA is TGTGCCAGCAGTTACGAGAGGGGAGGCGGCGAGCAGTACTTC. The chain couples TRBV6-5 to TRBJ2-7; possibly TRBD2 for D (6 bases). This CDR3 region has 14 residues. Trimming pared 2 bases from V and 6 bases from J, leaving 14 bases between. Germline V gene sequence: CDR1 MNHEY, CDR2 SVGAGI.

This clone was seen only once. V usage is TRBV2 and J usage is TRBJ1-2; no definite D call. CDR1 and CDR2 from the germline V gene are SNHLY and FYNNEI. The CDR3 contains 13 residues. V was pared by 5 bases and J by 3 bases, with 10 bases between. The CDR3 DNA follows: TGTGCCAGCAGTTTACGACGGGACTATGGCTACACCTTC. This translates into CASSLRRDYGYTF.